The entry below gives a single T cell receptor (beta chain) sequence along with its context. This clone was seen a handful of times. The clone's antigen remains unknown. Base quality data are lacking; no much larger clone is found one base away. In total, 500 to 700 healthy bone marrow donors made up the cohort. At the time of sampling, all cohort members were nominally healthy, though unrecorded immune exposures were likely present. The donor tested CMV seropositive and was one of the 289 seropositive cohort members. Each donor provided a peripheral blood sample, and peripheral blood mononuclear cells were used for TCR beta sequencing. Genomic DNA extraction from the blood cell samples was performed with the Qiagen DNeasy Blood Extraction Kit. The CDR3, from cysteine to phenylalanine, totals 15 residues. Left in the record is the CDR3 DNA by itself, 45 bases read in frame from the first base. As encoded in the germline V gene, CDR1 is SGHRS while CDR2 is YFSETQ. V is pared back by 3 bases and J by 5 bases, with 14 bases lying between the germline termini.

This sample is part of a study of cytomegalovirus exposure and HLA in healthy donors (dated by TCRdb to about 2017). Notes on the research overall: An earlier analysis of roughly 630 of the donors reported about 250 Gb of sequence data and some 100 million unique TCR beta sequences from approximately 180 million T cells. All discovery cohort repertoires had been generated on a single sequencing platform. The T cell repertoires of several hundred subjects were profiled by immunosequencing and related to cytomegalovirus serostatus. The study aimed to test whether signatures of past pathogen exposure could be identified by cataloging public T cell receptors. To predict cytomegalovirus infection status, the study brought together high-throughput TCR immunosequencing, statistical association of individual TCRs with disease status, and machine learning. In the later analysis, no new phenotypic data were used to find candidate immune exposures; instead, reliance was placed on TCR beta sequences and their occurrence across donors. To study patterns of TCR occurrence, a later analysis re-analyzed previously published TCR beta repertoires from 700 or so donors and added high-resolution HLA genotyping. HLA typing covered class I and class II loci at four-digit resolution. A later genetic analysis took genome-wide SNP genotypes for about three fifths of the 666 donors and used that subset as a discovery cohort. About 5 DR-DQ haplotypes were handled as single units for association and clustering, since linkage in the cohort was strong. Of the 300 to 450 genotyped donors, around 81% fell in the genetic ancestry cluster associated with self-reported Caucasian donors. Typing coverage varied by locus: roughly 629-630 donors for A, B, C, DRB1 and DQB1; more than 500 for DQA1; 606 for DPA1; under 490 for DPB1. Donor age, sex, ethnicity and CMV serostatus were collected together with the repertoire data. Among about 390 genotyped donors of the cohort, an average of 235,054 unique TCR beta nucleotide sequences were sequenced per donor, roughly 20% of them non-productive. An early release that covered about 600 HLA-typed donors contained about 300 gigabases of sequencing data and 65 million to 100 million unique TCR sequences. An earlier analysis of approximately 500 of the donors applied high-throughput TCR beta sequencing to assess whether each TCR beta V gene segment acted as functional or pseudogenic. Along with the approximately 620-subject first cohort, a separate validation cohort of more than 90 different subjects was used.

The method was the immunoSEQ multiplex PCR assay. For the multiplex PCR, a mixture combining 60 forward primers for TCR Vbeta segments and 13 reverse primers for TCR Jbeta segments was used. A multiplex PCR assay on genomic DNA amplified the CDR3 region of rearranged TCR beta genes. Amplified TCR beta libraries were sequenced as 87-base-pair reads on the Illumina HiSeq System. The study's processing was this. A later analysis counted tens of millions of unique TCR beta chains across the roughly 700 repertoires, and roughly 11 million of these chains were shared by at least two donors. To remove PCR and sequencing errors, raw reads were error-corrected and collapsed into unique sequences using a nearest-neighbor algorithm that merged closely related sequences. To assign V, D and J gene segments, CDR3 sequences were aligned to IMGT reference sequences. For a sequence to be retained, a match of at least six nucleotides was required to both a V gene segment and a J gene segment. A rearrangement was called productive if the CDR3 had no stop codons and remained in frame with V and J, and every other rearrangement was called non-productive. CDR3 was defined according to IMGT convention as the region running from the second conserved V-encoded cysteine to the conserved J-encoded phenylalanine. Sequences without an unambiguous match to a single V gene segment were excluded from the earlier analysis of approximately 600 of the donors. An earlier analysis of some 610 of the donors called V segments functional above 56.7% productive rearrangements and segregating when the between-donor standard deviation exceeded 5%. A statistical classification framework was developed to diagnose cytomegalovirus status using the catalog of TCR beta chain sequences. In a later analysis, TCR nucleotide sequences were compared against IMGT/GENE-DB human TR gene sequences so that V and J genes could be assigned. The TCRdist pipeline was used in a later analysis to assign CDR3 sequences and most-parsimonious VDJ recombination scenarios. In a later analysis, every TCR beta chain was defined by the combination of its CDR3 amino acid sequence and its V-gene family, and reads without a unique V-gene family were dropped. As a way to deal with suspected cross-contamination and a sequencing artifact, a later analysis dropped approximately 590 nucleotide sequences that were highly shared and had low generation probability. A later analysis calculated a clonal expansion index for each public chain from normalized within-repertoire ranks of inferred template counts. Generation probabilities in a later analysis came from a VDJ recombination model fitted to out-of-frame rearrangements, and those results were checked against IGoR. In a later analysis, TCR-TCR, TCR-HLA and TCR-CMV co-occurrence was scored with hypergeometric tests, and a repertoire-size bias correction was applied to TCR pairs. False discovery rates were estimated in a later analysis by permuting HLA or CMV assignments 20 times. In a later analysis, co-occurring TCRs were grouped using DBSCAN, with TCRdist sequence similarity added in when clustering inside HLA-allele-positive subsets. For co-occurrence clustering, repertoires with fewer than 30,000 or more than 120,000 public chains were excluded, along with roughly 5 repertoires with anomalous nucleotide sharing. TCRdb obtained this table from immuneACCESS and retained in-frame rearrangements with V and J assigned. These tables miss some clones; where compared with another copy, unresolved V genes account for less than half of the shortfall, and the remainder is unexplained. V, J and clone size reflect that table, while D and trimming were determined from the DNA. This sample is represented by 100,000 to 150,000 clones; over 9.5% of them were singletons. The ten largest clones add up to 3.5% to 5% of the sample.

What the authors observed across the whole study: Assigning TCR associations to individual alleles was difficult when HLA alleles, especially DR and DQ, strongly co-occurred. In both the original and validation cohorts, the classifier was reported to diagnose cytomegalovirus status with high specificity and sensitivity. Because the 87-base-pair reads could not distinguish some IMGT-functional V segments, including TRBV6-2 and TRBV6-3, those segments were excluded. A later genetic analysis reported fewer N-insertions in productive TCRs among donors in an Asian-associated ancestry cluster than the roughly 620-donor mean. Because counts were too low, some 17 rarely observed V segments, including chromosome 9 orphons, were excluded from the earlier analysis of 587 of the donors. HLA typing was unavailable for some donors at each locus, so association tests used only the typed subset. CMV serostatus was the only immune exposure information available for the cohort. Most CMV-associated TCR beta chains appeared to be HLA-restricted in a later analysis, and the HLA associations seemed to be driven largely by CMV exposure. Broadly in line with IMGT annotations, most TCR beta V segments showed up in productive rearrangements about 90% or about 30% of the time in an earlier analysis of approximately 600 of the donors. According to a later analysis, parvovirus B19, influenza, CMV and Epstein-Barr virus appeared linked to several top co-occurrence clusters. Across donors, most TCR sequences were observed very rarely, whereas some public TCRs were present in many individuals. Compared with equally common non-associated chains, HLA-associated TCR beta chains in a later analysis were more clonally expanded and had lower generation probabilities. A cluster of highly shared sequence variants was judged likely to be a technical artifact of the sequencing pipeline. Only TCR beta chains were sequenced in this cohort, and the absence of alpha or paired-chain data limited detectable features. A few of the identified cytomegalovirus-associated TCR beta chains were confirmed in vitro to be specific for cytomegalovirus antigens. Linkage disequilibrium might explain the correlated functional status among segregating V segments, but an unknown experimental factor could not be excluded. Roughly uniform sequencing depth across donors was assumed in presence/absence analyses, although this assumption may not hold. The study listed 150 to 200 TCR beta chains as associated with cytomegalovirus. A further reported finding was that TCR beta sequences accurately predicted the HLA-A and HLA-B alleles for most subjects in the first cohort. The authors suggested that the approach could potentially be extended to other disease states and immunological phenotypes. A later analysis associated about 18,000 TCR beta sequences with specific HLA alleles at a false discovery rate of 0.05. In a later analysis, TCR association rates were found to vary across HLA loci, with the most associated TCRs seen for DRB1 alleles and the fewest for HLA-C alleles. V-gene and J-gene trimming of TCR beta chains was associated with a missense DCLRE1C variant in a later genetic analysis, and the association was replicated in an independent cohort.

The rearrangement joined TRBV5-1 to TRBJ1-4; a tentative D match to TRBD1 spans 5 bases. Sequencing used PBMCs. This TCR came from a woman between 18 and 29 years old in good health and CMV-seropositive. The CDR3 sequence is CASSSREAANEKLFF. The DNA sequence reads TGCGCCAGCAGCTCCAGGGAGGCGGCCAATGAAAAACTGTTTTTT.